The T cell receptor (beta chain) under discussion was sequenced for a study of blood T cell repertoires in COVID-19. The wider study: From the United States, Italy and Spain came samples of acute and convalescent COVID-19. Nucleic acid was either cDNA or gDNA, and it came from T cells, B-cell-depleted T cells, or PBMCs.

Original methodology: Amplification from reference gene primers served as the basis for estimated nucleated cell counts. The repertoire was sequenced with immunoSEQ multiplex PCR; TCRdb's copy has only in-frame clones and lacks some. The V and J calls and clone size come from that table; D and trimming were worked out from the DNA. The data show more than 150,000 clones, roughly 80% seen once. This clone appeared once. This CDR3 is built from 16 residues. Per germline, CDR1 MNHEY and CDR2 SVGAGI. Trimming left V 2 bases short and J 0 bases short, with 11 bases between. V usage is TRBV6-5 and J usage is TRBJ1-3, with D possibly TRBD1 on 5 matching bases. Sequencing was carried out using peripheral blood. The receptor was derived from a man aged 30-40 years with active or convalescent COVID-19. CDR3 protein: CASSYDSPGSGNTIYF. The CDR3 region has the DNA TGTGCCAGCAGTTACGACAGCCCGGGCTCTGGAAACACCATATATTTT.